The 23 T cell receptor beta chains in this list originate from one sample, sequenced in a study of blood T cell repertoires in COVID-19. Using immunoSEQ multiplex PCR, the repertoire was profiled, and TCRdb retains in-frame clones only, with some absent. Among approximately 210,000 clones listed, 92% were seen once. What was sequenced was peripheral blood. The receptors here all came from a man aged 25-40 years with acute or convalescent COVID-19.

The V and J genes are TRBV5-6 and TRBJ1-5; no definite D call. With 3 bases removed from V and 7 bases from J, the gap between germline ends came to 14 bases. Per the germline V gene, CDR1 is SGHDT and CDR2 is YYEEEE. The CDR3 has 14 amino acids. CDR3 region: CASSYRGIRQPQHF. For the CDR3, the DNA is TGTGCCAGCAGCTACCGGGGTATCCGACAGCCCCAGCATTTT.

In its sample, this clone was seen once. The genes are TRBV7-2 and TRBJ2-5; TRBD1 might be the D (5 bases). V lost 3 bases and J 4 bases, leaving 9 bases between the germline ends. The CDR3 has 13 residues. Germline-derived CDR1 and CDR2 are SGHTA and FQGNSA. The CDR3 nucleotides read TGTGCCAGCAGCTTTATGGGGCGAGAGACCCAGTACTTC. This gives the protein CASSFMGRETQYF.

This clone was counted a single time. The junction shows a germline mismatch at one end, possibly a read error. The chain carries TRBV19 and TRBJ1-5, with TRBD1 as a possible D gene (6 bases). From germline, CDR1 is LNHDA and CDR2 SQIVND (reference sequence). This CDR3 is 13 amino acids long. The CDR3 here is CASSLDRYQPQHF. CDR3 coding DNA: TGTGCCAGTAGTCTAGACAGGTATCAGCCCCAGCATTTT.

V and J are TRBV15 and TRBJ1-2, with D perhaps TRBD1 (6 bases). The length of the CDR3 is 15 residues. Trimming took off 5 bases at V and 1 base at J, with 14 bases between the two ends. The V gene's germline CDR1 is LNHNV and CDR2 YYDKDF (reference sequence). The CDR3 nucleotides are TGTGCCACCAGCCACCTACAGGGTGATAACTATGGCTACACCTTC. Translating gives CATSHLQGDNYGYTF.

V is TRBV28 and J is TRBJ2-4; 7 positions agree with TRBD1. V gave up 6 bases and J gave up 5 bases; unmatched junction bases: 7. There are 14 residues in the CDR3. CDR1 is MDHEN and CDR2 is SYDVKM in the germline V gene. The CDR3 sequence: CASRGTGVQNIQYF. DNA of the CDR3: TGTGCCAGCAGGGGAACAGGGGTCCAAAACATTCAGTACTTC. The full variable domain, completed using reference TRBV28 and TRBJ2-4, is DVKVTQSSRYLVKRTGEKVFLECVQDMDHENMFWYRQDPGLGLRLIYFSYDVKMKEKGDIPEGYSVSREKKERFSLILESASTNQTSMYLCASRGTGVQNIQYFGAGTRLSVL.

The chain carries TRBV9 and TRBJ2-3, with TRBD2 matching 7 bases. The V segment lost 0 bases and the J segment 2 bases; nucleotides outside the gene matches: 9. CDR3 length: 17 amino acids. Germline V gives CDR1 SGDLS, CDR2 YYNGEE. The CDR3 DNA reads TGTGCCAGCAGCGTAGGTGTTCAGCGGGACCTCACAGATACGCAGTATTTT. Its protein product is CASSVGVQRDLTDTQYF.

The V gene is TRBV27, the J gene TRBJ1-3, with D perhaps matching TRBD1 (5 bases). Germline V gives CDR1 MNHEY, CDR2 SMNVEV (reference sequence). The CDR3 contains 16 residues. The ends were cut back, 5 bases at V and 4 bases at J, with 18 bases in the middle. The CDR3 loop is CASSPRSQGWGNTIYF. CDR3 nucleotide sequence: TGTGCCAGCAGTCCCAGATCGCAGGGATGGGGAAACACCATATATTTT.

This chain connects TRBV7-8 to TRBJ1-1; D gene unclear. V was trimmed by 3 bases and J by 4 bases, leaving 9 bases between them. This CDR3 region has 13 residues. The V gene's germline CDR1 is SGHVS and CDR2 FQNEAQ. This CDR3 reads CASSFRIGTEAFF. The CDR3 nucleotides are TGTGCCAGCAGCTTCCGAATCGGCACTGAAGCTTTCTTT.

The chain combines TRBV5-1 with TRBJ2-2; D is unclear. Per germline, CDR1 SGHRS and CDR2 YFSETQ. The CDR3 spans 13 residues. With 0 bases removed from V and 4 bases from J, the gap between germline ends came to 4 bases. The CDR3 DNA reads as TGCGCCAGCAGCTTGGTATTCACCGGGGAGCTGTTTTTT. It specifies CASSLVFTGELFF.

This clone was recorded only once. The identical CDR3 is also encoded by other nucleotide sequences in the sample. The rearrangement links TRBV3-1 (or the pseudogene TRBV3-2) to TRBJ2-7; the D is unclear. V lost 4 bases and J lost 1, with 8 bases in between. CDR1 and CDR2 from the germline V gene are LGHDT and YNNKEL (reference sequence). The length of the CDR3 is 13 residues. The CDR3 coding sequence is TGTGCCAGCAGCCCTCCCGGGTCCTACGAGCAGTACTTC. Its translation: CASSPPGSYEQYF.

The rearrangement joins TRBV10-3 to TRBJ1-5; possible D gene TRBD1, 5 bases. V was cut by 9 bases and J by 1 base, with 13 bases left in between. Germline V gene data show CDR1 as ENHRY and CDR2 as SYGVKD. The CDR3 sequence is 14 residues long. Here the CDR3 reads CAIRSDTSNQPQHF. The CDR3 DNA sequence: TGTGCCATTCGCTCGGACACGAGCAATCAGCCCCAGCATTTT.

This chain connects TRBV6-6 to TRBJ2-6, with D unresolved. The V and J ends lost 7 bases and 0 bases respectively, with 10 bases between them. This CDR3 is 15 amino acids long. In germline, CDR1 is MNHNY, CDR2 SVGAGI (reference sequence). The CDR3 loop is CASTLKSSGANVLTF. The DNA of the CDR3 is TGTGCCAGCACCTTGAAGAGCTCTGGGGCCAACGTCCTGACTTTC.

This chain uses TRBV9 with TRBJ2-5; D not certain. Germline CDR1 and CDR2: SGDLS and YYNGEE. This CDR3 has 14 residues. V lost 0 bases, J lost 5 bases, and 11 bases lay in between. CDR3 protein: CASSVGSGRETQYF. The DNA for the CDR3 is TGTGCCAGCAGCGTAGGGTCCGGCAGGGAGACCCAGTACTTC.

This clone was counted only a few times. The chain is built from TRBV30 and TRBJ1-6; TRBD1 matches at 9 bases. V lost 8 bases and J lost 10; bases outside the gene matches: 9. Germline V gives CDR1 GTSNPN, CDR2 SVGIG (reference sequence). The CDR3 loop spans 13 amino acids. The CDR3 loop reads CAGGQGTRSPLHF. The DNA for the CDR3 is TGTGCCGGGGGACAGGGAACCAGATCACCCCTCCACTTT.

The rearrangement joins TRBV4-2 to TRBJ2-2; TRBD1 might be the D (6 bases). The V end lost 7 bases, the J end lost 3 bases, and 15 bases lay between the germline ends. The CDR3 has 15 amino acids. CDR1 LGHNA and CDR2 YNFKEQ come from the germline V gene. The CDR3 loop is CASTWGQADTGELFF. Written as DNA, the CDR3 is TGTGCCAGCACTTGGGGGCAGGCCGACACCGGGGAGCTGTTTTTT.

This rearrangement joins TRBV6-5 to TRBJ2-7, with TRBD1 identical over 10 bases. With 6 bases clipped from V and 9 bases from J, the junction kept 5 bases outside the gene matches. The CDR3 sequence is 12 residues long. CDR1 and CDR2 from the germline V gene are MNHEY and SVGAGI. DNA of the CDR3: TGTGCCAGCAGAGCCGGACAGGGGGTGCAGTACTTC. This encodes CASRAGQGVQYF.

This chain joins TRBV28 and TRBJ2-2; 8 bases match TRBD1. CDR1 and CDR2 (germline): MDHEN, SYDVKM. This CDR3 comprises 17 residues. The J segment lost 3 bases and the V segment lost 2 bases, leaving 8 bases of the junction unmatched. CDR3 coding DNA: TGTGCCAGCAGTTTAATCCCAGGGGGCCTCGACACCGGGGAGCTGTTTTTT. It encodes CASSLIPGGLDTGELFF.

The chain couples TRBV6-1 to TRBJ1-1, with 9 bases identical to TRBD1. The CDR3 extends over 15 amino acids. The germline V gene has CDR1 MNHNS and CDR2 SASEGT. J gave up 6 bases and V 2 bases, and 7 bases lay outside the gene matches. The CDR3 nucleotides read TGTGCCAGCAGTGAACCGGGACAGGGTGACCCTGAAGCTTTCTTT. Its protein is CASSEPGQGDPEAFF.

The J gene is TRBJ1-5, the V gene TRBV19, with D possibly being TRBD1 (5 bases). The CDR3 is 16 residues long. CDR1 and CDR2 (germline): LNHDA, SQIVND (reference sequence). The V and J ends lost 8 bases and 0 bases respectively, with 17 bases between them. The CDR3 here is CASGGSGSYSNQPQHF. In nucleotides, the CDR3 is TGTGCCAGTGGGGGGTCAGGGTCTTATAGCAATCAGCCCCAGCATTTT.

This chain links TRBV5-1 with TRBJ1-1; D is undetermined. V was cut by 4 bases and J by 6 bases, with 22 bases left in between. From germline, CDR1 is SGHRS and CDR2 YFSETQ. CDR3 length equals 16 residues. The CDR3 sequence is CASSPEAGTLLAEAFF. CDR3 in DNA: TGCGCCAGCAGCCCGGAGGCAGGAACATTACTTGCTGAAGCTTTCTTT.

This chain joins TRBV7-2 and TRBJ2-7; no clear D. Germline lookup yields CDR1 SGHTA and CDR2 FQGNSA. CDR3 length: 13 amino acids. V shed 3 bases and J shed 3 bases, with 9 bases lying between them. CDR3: CASSFTVRYEQYF. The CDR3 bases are TGTGCCAGCAGCTTCACAGTACGCTACGAGCAGTACTTC.

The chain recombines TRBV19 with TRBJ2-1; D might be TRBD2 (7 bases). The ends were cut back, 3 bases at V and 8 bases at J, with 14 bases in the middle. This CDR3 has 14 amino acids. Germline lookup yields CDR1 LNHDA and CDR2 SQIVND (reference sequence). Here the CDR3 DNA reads TGTGCCAGTAGTATTGCGGGGGCCCTATATGAGCAGTTCTTC. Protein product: CASSIAGALYEQFF.

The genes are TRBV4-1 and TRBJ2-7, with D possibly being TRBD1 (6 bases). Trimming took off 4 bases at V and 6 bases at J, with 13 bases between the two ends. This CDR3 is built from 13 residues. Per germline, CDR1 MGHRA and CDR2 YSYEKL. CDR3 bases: TGCGCCAGCAGCCGCAGCCCGGACAGCGAGCAGTACTTC. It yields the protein CASSRSPDSEQYF.